Reported below is one TCR beta chain. Antigen: not known. The data belong to a study of cytomegalovirus exposure and HLA in healthy donors. Overall study results and limits: In a later analysis, more than 15,000 TCR beta sequences were associated with HLA alleles at 0.05 false discovery rate. The study had only CMV serostatus as immune exposure information. A later analysis revealed that TCR association rates differed between HLA loci, peaking at DRB1 and bottoming out at HLA-C.

The CDR3 is 14 amino acids. Trimming shortened V by 7 bases and J by 3 bases, and 12 bases separated the two germline ends. CDR1 and CDR2 from the germline V gene are MNHEY and SVGAGI. The primer mix had 60 Vbeta and 13 Jbeta primers. Sequenced by immunoSEQ multiplex PCR; TCRdb stores in-frame clones only, minus some. There are around 140,000 clones in the sample; 82% occur only once, and 2.5% lies in the top ten. Sequenced input: PBMCs. The chain combines TRBV6-5 with TRBJ2-2; no clear D. This clonotype originated in a male donor in good health and CMV-seronegative. CDR3 DNA sequence: TGTGCCAGCACTTCGAGAAGAGACACCGGGGAGCTGTTTTTT. As protein: CASTSRRDTGELFF.